This TCR beta chain appears in the sequencing data of a study of T cells in Graves' hyperthyroidism and ophthalmopathy. Using RNA transcripts as the source, TCR beta CDR3 regions were amplified. Initially, a first-round RT-PCR of the TCR CDR3 employed the HTBI primer set. TCRdb passed the multiplex PCR reads through MiXCR, listing each CDR3 protein once. The table records about 560,000 distinct CDR3 sequences, 16% of them present only once. Overall study results and limits: The model forecast ophthalmopathy, anticipating it by a median approximately 6.1 months before onset. Blood also contained most expanded thyroid clonotypes above 0.001. In the analysis, a 13 V-J model separated ophthalmopathy from stable hyperthyroidism.

Stable disease denoted Graves' hyperthyroidism without ophthalmopathy progression within 18 months. Comment on this clonotype: The target antigen is unknown.

Per germline, CDR1 SNHLY and CDR2 FYNNEI. V was pared by 3 bases and J by 4 bases, with 8 bases of the junction left unmatched. The CDR3 sequence is 15 residues long. Sequencing was performed on blood. The chain employs TRBV2 and TRBJ2-5; 7 positions agree with TRBD2. This sequence originates from a woman aged 18 to 35 with Graves' hyperthyroidism. CDR3 region: CASSDDGRDGETQYF. DNA of the CDR3: TGTGCCAGCAGTGACGATGGGAGGGACGGAGAGACCCAGTACTTC.